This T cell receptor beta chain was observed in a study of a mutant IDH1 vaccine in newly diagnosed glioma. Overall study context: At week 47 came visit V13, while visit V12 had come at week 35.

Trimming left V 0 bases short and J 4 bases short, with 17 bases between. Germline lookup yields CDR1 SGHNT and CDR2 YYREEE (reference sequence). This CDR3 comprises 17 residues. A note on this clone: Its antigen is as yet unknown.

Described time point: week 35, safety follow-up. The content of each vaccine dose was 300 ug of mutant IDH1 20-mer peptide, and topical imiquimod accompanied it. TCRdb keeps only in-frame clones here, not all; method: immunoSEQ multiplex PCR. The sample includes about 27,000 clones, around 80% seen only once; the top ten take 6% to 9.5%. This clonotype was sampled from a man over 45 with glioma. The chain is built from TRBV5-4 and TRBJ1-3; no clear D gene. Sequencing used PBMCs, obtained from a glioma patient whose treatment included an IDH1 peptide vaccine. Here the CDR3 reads CASSLGGRATYGNTIYF. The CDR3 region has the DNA TGTGCCAGCAGCTTGGGGGGTCGGGCTACATACGGAAACACCATATATTTT.